The subject of this entry is one T cell receptor (beta chain). The antigen is undetermined. The entry originates in a study of CD8 T cells in Susac syndrome. From germline, CDR1 is GTSNPN and CDR2 SVGIG (reference sequence). Trimming stripped 3 bases from V and 7 bases from J, with 18 bases between. The CDR3 consists of 14 residues. Overall study results and limits: Among people with Susac, CD8+ clonal expansion was greatest in TEMRA cells and active patients.

From blood CD8+ and CD4+ T cells, the TCR beta chain was sequenced. FACS was used to enrich TEMRA cells, whereas the CD8+ and CD4+ T cells were obtained by negative isolation. RNA was extracted with the RNeasy kit, and a quantity of about 0.45 to 1 ug was reverse transcribed using random hexamers. The immunoSEQ assay covered 54 Vbeta and 13 Jbeta segments for CDR3. TCRdb reprocessed the immunoSEQ multiplex PCR reads with MiXCR, giving one entry per CDR3 protein. The profile shows approximately 54,000 distinct CDR3 sequences, 85% to 95% of them singletons. The J gene is TRBJ1-1, the V gene TRBV30; D gene uncertain. The receptor comes from a human donor with Susac syndrome. Material: CD8+ T cells from PBMCs. The CDR3 spells CAWRDIIITFEAFF. CDR3 bases: TGTGCCTGGAGGGATATTATAATCACCTTTGAAGCTTTCTTT.